These 9 T cell receptor beta chains came from one sample sequenced in a study of blood T cell repertoires in COVID-19. Here immunoSEQ multiplex PCR was the method, and the copy in TCRdb shows in-frame clones only, minus some. The sample holds some 220,000 clones; 85% are singletons and the top ten take 5.1%. The source material was peripheral blood. The receptors shown here come from a man aged 50 or older with COVID-19, enrolled during active disease.

This chain connects TRBV7-9 to TRBJ1-4; 7 positions agree with TRBD1. The CDR3 is 14 residues long. Germline V gene data show CDR1 as SEHNR and CDR2 as FQNEAQ (reference sequence). V gave up 5 bases and J gave up 8 bases; unmatched junction bases: 8. The CDR3 DNA reads TGTGCCAGCAGCCTTGGGACAGCAGGGGAAAAACTGTTTTTT. It specifies CASSLGTAGEKLFF.

The V call is TRBV3-1 (or the pseudogene TRBV3-2), the J call TRBJ2-3; D uncertain. Per germline, CDR1 LGHDT and CDR2 YNNKEL (reference sequence). The V end lost 1 base, the J end lost 14 bases, and 13 bases lay between the germline ends. This CDR3 has 12 amino acids. CDR3 bases: TGTGCCAGCAGCCAAGGTTCGGGTCACCTGTATTTT. Its protein product is CASSQGSGHLYF.

This clone was seen once. V usage is TRBV4-1 and J usage is TRBJ2-7; 7 positions agree with TRBD1. Germline V gene lookup returns CDR1 MGHRA and CDR2 YSYEKL. The CDR3 loop spans 15 amino acids. The trim removed 2 bases at V and 2 bases at J, leaving 6 bases unmatched. CDR3 sequence reads: CASSQNPGQTYEQYF. The CDR3 region has the DNA TGCGCCAGCAGCCAAAATCCGGGACAGACCTACGAGCAGTACTTC.

This chain links TRBV12-3 or TRBV12-4 with TRBJ2-2, with D possibly TRBD1 on 5 matching bases. The CDR3 contains 13 residues. V lost 7 bases, J lost 1 base, and 7 bases lay in between. The DNA for the CDR3 is TGTGCCAGCAAGACAGAGAACACCGGGGAGCTGTTTTTT. Translating it yields CASKTENTGELFF.

This clone was seen once. The genes are TRBV5-6 and TRBJ1-1; 9 bases align to TRBD1. CDR1 SGHDT and CDR2 YYEEEE come from the germline V gene. The CDR3 spans 15 residues. J gave up 5 bases and V 4 bases, and 9 bases lay outside the gene matches. CDR3 sequence reads: CASSPTPGTGTEAFF. In DNA, the CDR3 is TGTGCCAGCAGCCCTACCCCCGGGACAGGGACTGAAGCTTTCTTT.

This chain uses TRBV9 with TRBJ2-7, with 11 nucleotides matching TRBD1. V lost 0 bases and J lost 5; bases outside the gene matches: 4. CDR1 SGDLS and CDR2 YYNGEE come from the germline V gene. The CDR3 is made up of 15 amino acids. In nucleotides, the CDR3 is TGTGCCAGCAGCGTAGGGGGACAGGGGGGACACGAGCAGTACTTC. This encodes CASSVGGQGGHEQYF.

In its sample, this clone was seen once. The chain couples TRBV6-6 to TRBJ1-5; D remains ambiguous. V gave up 6 bases and J gave up 6 bases, with 12 bases separating them. This CDR3 contains 13 residues. Germline CDR1 MNHNY, CDR2 SVGAGI (reference sequence). The CDR3, as DNA: TGTGCCAGCAGCCCAGGCTTCGCTCAGCCCCAGCATTTT. This gives the protein CASSPGFAQPQHF.

This CDR3 is CASSPSFSGGAFFYEQYF. Here the CDR3 DNA reads TGTGCCAGCTCACCGTCTTTTAGCGGGGGGGCCTTTTTCTACGAGCAGTACTTC. V usage is TRBV18 and J usage is TRBJ2-7; 11 nucleotides match TRBD2. Germline V CDR1 and CDR2: KGHSH, LQKENI. J was trimmed by 3 bases and V by 3 bases; bases with no gene match: 13. This CDR3 contains 18 residues.

In DNA, the CDR3 is TGTGCCAGCAGCACCCCACAGGGTCCTGGCTACACCTTC. Amino acids: CASSTPQGPGYTF. V gene TRBV7-2 combines with J gene TRBJ1-2, with D possibly matching TRBD1 (6 bases). V lost 5 bases and J 7 bases, leaving 14 bases between the germline ends. Germline V gene data show CDR1 as SGHTA and CDR2 as FQGNSA. There are 13 residues in the CDR3.